These 8 T cell receptor beta chains share one sample of origin, sequenced in a study of T-cell memory formation after mild COVID-19. TCRdb ran MiXCR on the 5' RACE reads and lists one entry per CDR3 protein. In the table there are around 320,000 distinct CDR3 sequences, roughly an eighth of which are singletons. The sequenced material came from PBMCs or a T cell subset sorted from them (not recorded which). The origin of the receptors is a man younger than 35 who had mild COVID-19 (a few samples of this study predate the infection). Cell type and time point are not known.

V usage is TRBV20-1 and J usage is TRBJ2-3; the D gene could be TRBD1 or TRBD2 (5 bases each). CDR3 length: 15 amino acids. Germline V gene sequence: CDR1 DFQATT, CDR2 SNEGSKA (reference sequence). The V end lost 5 bases, the J end lost 4 bases, and 19 bases lay between the germline ends. The CDR3 sequence is CSAPLAGAASDTQYF. In DNA form, the CDR3 reads TGCAGTGCTCCTCTTGCCGGGGCTGCTTCAGATACGCAGTATTTT.

This clonotype has just a few counts. V and J are TRBV19 and TRBJ1-5; no clear D. This CDR3 comprises 13 residues. The V end lost 6 bases, the J end lost 7 bases, and 13 bases lay between the germline ends. CDR1 and CDR2 from the germline V gene are LNHDA and SQIVND (reference sequence). The CDR3 DNA reads as TGTGCCAGTAGGGAGGAGTGGCGGCAGCCCCAGCATTTT. It is translated as CASREEWRQPQHF.

This clonotype was detected a few times. The rearrangement uses TRBV7-2 and TRBJ1-5; perhaps TRBD1 as D (6 bases). The V gene's germline CDR1 is SGHTA and CDR2 FQGNSA. Trimming took 1 base from V and 11 from J, leaving 12 bases between them. The CDR3 extends over 13 amino acids. CDR3 nucleotides: TGTGCCAGCAGCTTAGGAGAGCAGGGGACCCAGCATTTT. It translates to CASSLGEQGTQHF.

The chain recombines TRBV11-2 with TRBJ2-5; D remains ambiguous. This CDR3 is built from 16 residues. Germline CDR1 SGHAT, CDR2 FQNNGV. V lost 1 base and J lost 2, with 14 bases in between. The CDR3: CASSLVIGPLQETQYF. In DNA form, the CDR3 reads TGTGCCAGCAGCTTAGTGATAGGACCGCTGCAAGAGACCCAGTACTTC.

The CDR3, as DNA: TGTGCCAGCAGTGAAGGCCAGTATGTTTCGTTTGAGGAACCGCGCACAGATACGCAGTATTTT. It encodes CASSEGQYVSFEEPRTDTQYF. The chain links TRBV25-1 to TRBJ2-3; D is undetermined. Germline CDR1 is MGHDK and CDR2 is SYGVNS. The CDR3 consists of 21 residues. V gave up 2 bases and J gave up 1 base, with 28 bases separating them.

A few counts support this clonotype. The gene calls are TRBV20-1 and TRBJ1-6, with D possibly being TRBD1 (6 bases). Trimming took 7 bases from V and 10 from J, leaving 14 bases between them. This CDR3 spans 12 amino acids. Germline V gene sequence: CDR1 DFQATT, CDR2 SNEGSKA (reference sequence). CDR3 coding DNA: TGCAGTGTCAGGGGCGGGGACTCACCCCTCCACTTT. Translated, it gives CSVRGGDSPLHF.

The V and J genes are TRBV7-8 and TRBJ2-7; 8 bases agree with TRBD2. This CDR3 region has 14 residues. V was clipped by 0 bases and J by 12 bases; unmatched bases: 10. CDR1 SGHVS and CDR2 FQNEAQ come from the germline V gene. The CDR3 is CASSLASGASGRYF. DNA of the CDR3: TGTGCCAGCAGCTTAGCTAGCGGGGCCTCCGGTCGGTACTTC.

This clonotype has only a few counts. V and J are TRBV4-1 and TRBJ2-1; D uncertain. V lost 4 bases and J 6 bases, leaving 7 bases between the germline ends. The germline gives CDR1 MGHRA, CDR2 YSYEKL. The CDR3 runs 12 residues. The CDR3 region is CASSLTVNEQFF. The CDR3 bases are TGCGCCAGCAGCCTTACGGTCAATGAGCAGTTCTTC.